The entry below describes one T cell receptor beta chain. In the original processing: Amplified reference gene primers provided the basis for estimating nucleated cell counts. The method was immunoSEQ multiplex PCR; TCRdb's version includes in-frame clones alone and lacks a portion of them. V and J calls and clone size are those listed in that table; D and trimming were worked out from the DNA. Altogether more than 350,000 clones are present, approximately 89% being singletons, with the ten largest covering 8.5% to 12%. The data stem from a study of blood T cell repertoires in COVID-19. Study at large: The United States, Italy and Spain provided the acute and convalescent COVID-19 samples. T cells, B-cell-depleted T cells, or PBMCs supplied cDNA or gDNA.

Germline V gives CDR1 MNHEY, CDR2 SMNVEV (reference sequence). The CDR3 totals 17 residues. V was pared by 6 bases and J by 4 bases, with 22 bases between. Recruited during active infection, patients (from Seattle) were subsequently followed longitudinally. The chain couples TRBV27 to TRBJ1-5; a weak D match, TRBD1 (6 bases). The receptor was derived from a woman aged 25 to 39 with COVID-19, enrolled during active disease. Sequences were obtained from peripheral blood. The CDR3 here is CASSSTQGLGWNQPQHF. In nucleotides, the CDR3 is TGTGCCAGCAGCTCCACTCAGGGGCTAGGATGGAATCAGCCCCAGCATTTT.